This TCR beta chain was sequenced during a study of CD8+ T cells in alopecia areata. The treatment is: oral pan-JAK inhibitor, 5-10 mg twice daily. CDR1 is SQVTM and CDR2 is ANQGSEA in the germline V gene. V lost 2 bases to trimming and J lost 8 bases, with 15 bases between them. The CDR3 extends over 13 amino acids. Isolated RNA was reverse transcribed into cDNA used as the sequencing template. Sequencing used immunoSEQ multiplex PCR; TCRdb keeps in-frame clones, though not all of them. This table has approximately 280,000 clones, 58% appearing once. This clone was seen more than once but under ten times.

The input for sequencing was CD4+ T cells sorted from blood, taken at week 24, from a patient treated with tofacitinib. The chain carries TRBV29-1 and TRBJ1-2, with a tentative D call TRBD1 (5 bases). The TCR was taken from a human donor with alopecia areata. The CDR3 reads CSVETGAGWGYTF. The CDR3, as DNA: TGCAGCGTTGAAACTGGGGCAGGATGGGGCTACACCTTC.